The sequence of this T cell receptor (beta chain) was determined in a study of shared clonotypes between healthy human individuals. Across the study: The study used three CD4 naive, three CD4 memory, two CD8 naive and one CD8 memory plate per donor.

Cells designated naive CD8 were CD45RO-negative and were positively selected for CCR7, with terminally differentiated effector memory CD45RA+ cells excluded. Sorted-subset replicate PCR reactions were performed with approximately 190 ng DNA, corresponding to 30,000 or so T cell genomes. Assay: immunoSEQ multiplex PCR; the TCRdb copy retains only in-frame clones and omits some. The sample includes about 1,800,000 clones, about 95% of them seen just once. V lost 3 bases to trimming and J lost 4 bases, with 12 bases between them. Germline V gene data show CDR1 as SEHNR and CDR2 as FQNEAQ (reference sequence). CDR3 length equals 14 residues. This clone came up a few times. Its antigen is not identified. Study-wide points: For naive CD4 cells, approximately 4.8% of clonotypes were shared across a few donors. All-four-donor shared clonotypes had higher generation probabilities than non-shared clonotypes did.

Material: naive CD8+ T cells sorted from blood. The chain uses TRBV7-9 and TRBJ1-2; D call uncertain. This TCR was recovered from a man aged 18 to 35 in good health. CDR3 region: CASSFGDATYGYTF. In DNA form, the CDR3 reads TGTGCCAGCAGCTTTGGTGACGCCACCTATGGCTACACCTTC. The whole variable domain, filled in from reference TRBV7-9 and TRBJ1-2, reads DTGVSQNPRHKITKRGQNVTFRCDPISEHNRLYWYRQTLGQGPEFLTYFQNEAQLEKSRLLSDRFSAERPKGSFSTLEIQRTEQGDSAMYLCASSFGDATYGYTFGSGTRLTVV.